The 13 T cell receptor beta chains presented below share a single source sample, sequenced in a study of cytomegalovirus exposure and HLA in healthy donors. It was with 60 Vbeta and 13 Jbeta primers that the PCR ran. The table came from immunoSEQ multiplex PCR; TCRdb's copy has only in-frame clones and leaves some out. The table lists roughly 140,000 clones, around 70% of them singletons. The sample was PBMCs. These receptors originate from a man between 40 and 49 years old in good health and CMV-seronegative.

This chain links TRBV2 with TRBJ1-1; no clear D gene. The CDR3 has 13 amino acids. V dropped 7 bases and J dropped 3 bases, with 12 bases sitting between them. Germline lookup yields CDR1 SNHLY and CDR2 FYNNEI. The CDR3 protein is CASNSIMDTEAFF. CDR3 sequence (DNA): TGTGCCAGCAACTCGATAATGGACACTGAAGCTTTCTTT.

The chain combines TRBV7-9 with TRBJ2-7; possibly TRBD1 for D (5 bases). The CDR3 covers 13 residues. Per the germline V gene, CDR1 is SEHNR and CDR2 is FQNEAQ (reference sequence). The V gene lost 4 bases and the J gene lost 3 bases, with 10 bases spanning the gap. The CDR3 nucleotides are TGTGCCAGCAGCTATGACAGCTTCTACGAGCAGTACTTC. Protein: CASSYDSFYEQYF.

The chain recombines TRBV6-1 with TRBJ1-5; 12 bases fit TRBD1. With 6 bases clipped from V and 6 bases from J, the junction kept 3 bases outside the gene matches. Germline CDR1 reads MNHNS; CDR2 reads SASEGT. This CDR3 has 14 residues. In DNA form, the CDR3 reads TGTGCCAGCAGCGGGACAGGGGGCGGTCAGCCCCAGCATTTT. It is translated as CASSGTGGGQPQHF.

The chain combines TRBV9 with TRBJ2-7; 12 nucleotides line up with TRBD2. CDR1 is SGDLS, CDR2 YYNGEE, per germline. Trimming removed 0 bases from V and 5 bases from J; junction bases left unmatched: 6. This CDR3 region has 16 residues. The CDR3 reads CASSVGLAGDLNEQYF. The CDR3 DNA is TGTGCCAGCAGCGTAGGACTAGCGGGAGATCTAAACGAGCAGTACTTC.

This clone has a handful of counts. The chain employs TRBV6-5 and TRBJ2-2; D possibly corresponds to TRBD2 (5 bases). This CDR3 has 14 amino acids. Trimming removed 4 bases from V and 5 bases from J, with 11 bases in between. Germline loops: CDR1 MNHEY, CDR2 SVGAGI. In DNA, the CDR3 is TGTGCCAGCAGTTCTGGGGAGTTTACCGGGGAGCTGTTTTTT. Its translation: CASSSGEFTGELFF.

This clone was observed once. This chain joins TRBV4-3 and TRBJ2-1, with D possibly TRBD1 on 5 matching bases. The CDR3 spans 15 residues. V dropped 0 bases and J dropped 4 bases, with 10 bases sitting between them. Per the germline V gene, CDR1 is LGHNA and CDR2 is YSLEER. The CDR3, as DNA: TGCGCCAGCAGCCAAGAAACAGGAAGTTACAATGAGCAGTTCTTC. Its translation: CASSQETGSYNEQFF.

This clone has just a few counts. The rearrangement links TRBV7-2 to TRBJ2-3; D gene uncertain. Trimming shortened V by 1 base and J by 6 bases, and 5 bases separated the two germline ends. The CDR3 contains 12 residues. CDR1 is SGHTA and CDR2 is FQGNSA in the germline V gene. This CDR3 is CASSLEADTQYF. The DNA for the CDR3 is TGTGCCAGCAGCTTAGAAGCGGATACGCAGTATTTT.

The chain joins TRBV5-1 to TRBJ2-1; TRBD2 aligns across 8 bases. This CDR3 is built from 16 residues. Germline V gene lookup returns CDR1 SGHRS and CDR2 YFSETQ. The junction had 6 bases not matched to a gene; V was cut back by 2 bases and J by 2 bases. CDR3 nucleotides: TGCGCCAGCAGCTTCGGGACCGGGAGGGCCTACAATGAGCAGTTCTTC. This sequence encodes CASSFGTGRAYNEQFF.

This chain's CDR3 is CASSWGGLPLNEQFF. CDR3 bases: TGTGCCAGCAGTTGGGGCGGCCTGCCCCTCAACGAGCAGTTCTTC. This chain links TRBV27 with TRBJ2-1; a possible D gene is TRBD1 (5 bases). Trimming stripped 4 bases from V and 10 bases from J, with 20 bases between. The CDR3 consists of 15 residues. Germline V gene sequence: CDR1 MNHEY, CDR2 SMNVEV (reference sequence).

The chain has TRBV5-4 and TRBJ2-1; TRBD2 matches 9 bases. The CDR3 covers 19 residues. J lost 1 base, V lost 7 bases, and 18 bases had no gene match. Germline-derived CDR1 and CDR2 are SGHNT and YYREEE (reference sequence). This CDR3 reads CASRGLAGGPVGSYNEQFF. Written as DNA, the CDR3 is TGTGCCAGCCGCGGACTTGCGGGAGGGCCGGTGGGGTCCTACAATGAGCAGTTCTTC.

The rearrangement links TRBV19 to TRBJ1-1; 9 bases are a match to TRBD1. The CDR3 runs to 15 residues. V shed 4 bases and J 4 bases; nucleotides not matched to a gene: 7. Germline V gives CDR1 LNHDA, CDR2 SQIVND (reference sequence). In DNA form, the CDR3 reads TGTGCCAGTAGTACAGGACAGGGGCTCTCCACTGAAGCTTTCTTT. This codes for CASSTGQGLSTEAFF.

The chain carries TRBV27 and TRBJ2-7; no reliable D call. The CDR3 covers 14 residues. Trimming cost V 6 bases and J 2 bases, with 14 bases left between them. Germline CDR1 reads MNHEY; CDR2 reads SMNVEV (reference sequence). The CDR3 loop reads CASRRLGAPYEQYF. The DNA of the CDR3 is TGTGCCAGCAGGAGACTCGGAGCCCCCTACGAGCAGTACTTC.

The V and J genes are TRBV5-1 and TRBJ2-7; tentative D call: TRBD1 (6 bases). CDR3 size: 17 residues. V was clipped by 0 bases and J by 1 base, with 17 bases between them. Germline CDR1 reads SGHRS; CDR2 reads YFSETQ. The CDR3 nucleotides are TGCGCCAGCAGCTTGGAGGCCAGGGCAGGGGCGTCCTACGAGCAGTACTTC. Amino acids: CASSLEARAGASYEQYF.